This T cell receptor (beta chain) was identified in a study of T cell responses to AZD1222 COVID-19 vaccine. Trimming pared 0 bases from V and 0 bases from J, leaving 4 bases between. From germline, CDR1 is SGHKS and CDR2 YYEKEE (reference sequence). CDR3 size: 13 residues. Some clones are missing from TCRdb's copy, which holds only in-frame ones; the method was immunoSEQ multiplex PCR. The sample lists 160,000 or so clones, roughly nine tenths occurring once. On this clone: Its specificity is unknown.

Study-wide points: Nearly half of spike-specific TCRs reportedly target unmutated variant regions.

Sample: peripheral blood, taken after recovery from COVID-19. This TCR came from an adult who had recovered from COVID-19. The gene calls are TRBV5-5 and TRBJ2-7; D uncertain. In nucleotides, the CDR3 is TGTGCCAGCAGCTTGGTTTCCTCCTACGAGCAGTACTTC. Translation: CASSLVSSYEQYF.